Presented here are 10 T cell receptor beta chains from one specimen sequenced in a study of T cell repertoires in cytomegalovirus infection. TCRdb used MiXCR to reprocess the reads, holding one entry per CDR3 protein. The table has approximately 500,000 distinct CDR3 sequences, approximately 15% seen once; the top ten hold about 24%. The specimen sequenced was CD8+ T cells from PBMCs. The receptors shown here come from a human donor in good health (CMV status not recorded). Some clones in this sample may be carry-over from other donors' samples.

This clonotype was found a few times. This sequence joins TRBV24-1 and TRBJ2-2; 7 bases align to TRBD2. The CDR3 extends over 18 amino acids. After removal of 3 bases from V and 2 bases from J, the junction contained 11 bases not matched to a gene. The germline gives CDR1 KGHDR, CDR2 SFDVKD. The CDR3 is CATSDPQWRGKNTGELFF. CDR3 DNA sequence: TGTGCCACCAGTGATCCTCAGTGGCGGGGGAAAAACACCGGGGAGCTGTTTTTT.

V and J are TRBV28 and TRBJ2-7; D is ambiguous. CDR1 and CDR2 (germline): MDHEN, SYDVKM. V was clipped by 1 base and J by 9 bases, with 10 bases between them. This CDR3 is 12 amino acids long. The CDR3 is CASSLYGPVQYF. CDR3 nucleotide sequence: TGTGCCAGCAGTTTATACGGGCCCGTGCAGTACTTC.

This clonotype has ten or more counts. The CDR3, as DNA: TGTGCCAGCAGCTTAGGCGGAGACGAGGAGCTGTTTTTT. Its translation: CASSLGGDEELFF. This chain links TRBV7-9 with TRBJ2-2; D is ambiguous. Per the germline V gene, CDR1 is SEHNR and CDR2 is FQNEAQ (reference sequence). With 1 base removed from V and 10 bases from J, the gap between germline ends came to 10 bases. The CDR3 loop spans 13 amino acids.

This clonotype has a count of ten or more. This sequence joins TRBV7-9 and TRBJ1-2; D not resolved. CDR3 length equals 16 residues. The germline V gene has CDR1 SEHNR and CDR2 FQNEAQ (reference sequence). Trimming left V 4 bases short and J 1 base short, with 16 bases between. The CDR3 region is CASSYAGSEINYGYTF. CDR3 coding DNA: TGTGCCAGCAGCTACGCCGGATCAGAAATTAACTATGGCTACACCTTC. Filled out from reference TRBV7-9 and TRBJ1-2, the complete variable domain reads DTGVSQNPRHKITKRGQNVTFRCDPISEHNRLYWYRQTLGQGPEFLTYFQNEAQLEKSRLLSDRFSAERPKGSFSTLEIQRTEQGDSAMYLCASSYAGSEINYGYTFGSGTRLTVV.

This clonotype appeared many times. This rearrangement joins TRBV6-1 to TRBJ1-2, with a possible D match to TRBD1 (5 bases). This CDR3 spans 14 amino acids. The V gene's germline CDR1 is MNHNS and CDR2 SASEGT. V was trimmed by 4 bases and J by 4 bases, leaving 13 bases between them. For the CDR3, the DNA is TGTGCCAGCAGTGCCTCGACAGCCTTCTATGGCTACACCTTC. Protein sequence: CASSASTAFYGYTF.

DNA for the CDR3: TGTGCCTGGAGTGTCGACTCACGCACAGATACGCAGTATTTT. Residues: CAWSVDSRTDTQYF. The chain carries TRBV30 and TRBJ2-3; D unresolved. Germline V gene sequence: CDR1 GTSNPN, CDR2 SVGIG (reference sequence). This CDR3 comprises 14 residues. V shed 0 bases and J shed 1 base, with 8 bases lying between them.

The rearrangement links TRBV5-1 to TRBJ2-1; D unclear. This CDR3 spans 13 amino acids. CDR1 is SGHRS, CDR2 YFSETQ, per germline. The V gene lost 6 bases and the J gene lost 0 bases, with 7 bases spanning the gap. This CDR3 reads CASMPGSYNEQFF. CDR3 nucleotide sequence: TGCGCCAGCATGCCGGGCTCCTACAATGAGCAGTTCTTC.

The chain recombines TRBV19 with TRBJ2-1; 12 nucleotides match TRBD2. V was pared by 6 bases and J by 8 bases, with 26 bases of the junction left unmatched. From germline, CDR1 is LNHDA and CDR2 SQIVND (reference sequence). CDR3 length: 21 residues. CDR3 amino acids: CASRDRTGTSGHLRGGDEQFF. The CDR3 nucleotides are TGTGCCAGTAGGGATCGAACCGGGACTAGCGGGCACCTCCGGGGGGGGGATGAGCAGTTCTTC.

The genes are TRBV28 and TRBJ2-7; D is possibly TRBD1 or TRBD2 (6 bases each). Trimming took 5 bases from V and 7 from J, leaving 18 bases between them. The CDR3 length is 14 residues. CDR1 and CDR2 (germline): MDHEN, SYDVKM. DNA for the CDR3: TGTGCCAGCAGTGGGGGGTCCCGAGGGGGGGAGCAGTACTTC. Translation: CASSGGSRGGEQYF.

In its sample, this clonotype was seen many times. The rearrangement links TRBV12-5 to TRBJ1-1; TRBD1 might be the D (6 bases). Deletions cut 2 bases from V and 6 bases from J, with 16 bases between. The CDR3 totals 15 residues. The V gene's germline CDR1 is LGHNT and CDR2 FRNRAP. The CDR3 DNA follows: TGTGCTAGTGGTTTGACCCCTGACAGGACCTCTGAAGCTTTCTTT. It specifies CASGLTPDRTSEAFF.